Below are 2 T cell receptor beta chains sequenced from a single sample in a study of identical twins. TCRdb re-called the 5' RACE reads with MiXCR, one entry per CDR3 protein. Among around 530,000 distinct CDR3 sequences listed, about 15% were seen once. These same records also appear under a second study, on yellow fever vaccine responses in identical twins.

Source material: CD4+ T cells sorted from blood. The source of these receptors is a woman aged 18-35 years in good health.

This rearrangement joins TRBV5-6 to TRBJ2-2, with no clear D. V lost 6 bases to trimming and J lost 0 bases, with 15 bases between them. Germline V gene lookup returns CDR1 SGHDT and CDR2 YYEEEE. The CDR3 loop spans 16 amino acids. CDR3 bases: TGTGCCAGCATCCTGGGCCCGGCTGCGAACACCGGGGAGCTGTTTTTT. This sequence encodes CASILGPAANTGELFF. The whole variable domain, filled in from reference TRBV5-6 and TRBJ2-2, reads DAGVTQSPTHLIKTRGQQVTLRCSPKSGHDTVSWYQQALGQGPQFIFQYYEEEERQRGNFPDRFSGHQFPNYSSELNVNALLLGDSALYLCASILGPAANTGELFFGEGSRLTVL.

This clonotype has ten or more counts. The chain recombines TRBV29-1 with TRBJ2-5; D unclear. The CDR3 is made up of 10 amino acids. Germline loops: CDR1 SQVTM, CDR2 ANQGSEA. The ends were cut back, 4 bases at V and 5 bases at J, with 5 bases in the middle. This CDR3 reads CSVVRETQYF. The CDR3 DNA reads as TGCAGCGTTGTGAGGGAGACCCAGTACTTC. The variable domain in full, with the rest retrieved from reference TRBV29-1 and TRBJ2-5, is SAVISQKPSRDICQRGTSLTIQCQVDSQVTMMFWYRQQPGQSLTLIATANQGSEATYESGFVIDKFPISRPNLTFSTLTVSNMSPEDSSIYLCSVVRETQYFGPGTRLLVL.